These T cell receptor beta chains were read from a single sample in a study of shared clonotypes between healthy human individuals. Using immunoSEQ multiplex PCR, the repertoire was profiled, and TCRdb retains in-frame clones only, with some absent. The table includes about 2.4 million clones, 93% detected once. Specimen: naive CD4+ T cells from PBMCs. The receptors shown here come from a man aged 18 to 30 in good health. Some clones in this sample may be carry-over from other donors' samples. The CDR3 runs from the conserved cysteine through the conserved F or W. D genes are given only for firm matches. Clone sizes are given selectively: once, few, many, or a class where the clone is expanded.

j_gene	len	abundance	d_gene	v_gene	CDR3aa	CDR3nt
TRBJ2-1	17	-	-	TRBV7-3	CASSPLTTTEETNEQFF	TGTGCCAGCAGCCCGTTGACCACCACCGAGGAGACGAATGAGCAGTTCTTC
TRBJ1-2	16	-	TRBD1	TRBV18	CASSPGRQGVGYGYTF	TGTGCCAGCTCACCAGGTCGACAGGGAGTCGGCTATGGCTACACCTTC
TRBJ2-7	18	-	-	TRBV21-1	CASSKGTSGQIQAYEQYF	TGTGCCAGCAGCAAAGGGACTAGCGGGCAAATACAGGCCTACGAGCAGTACTTC
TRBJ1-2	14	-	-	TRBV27	CASSADRRWYGYTF	TGTGCCAGCAGTGCAGACAGGAGGTGGTATGGCTACACCTTC
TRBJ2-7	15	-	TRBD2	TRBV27	CASSNLAGGSYEQYF	TGTGCCAGCAGTAACCTGGCGGGAGGGTCCTACGAGCAGTACTTC
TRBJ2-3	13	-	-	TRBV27	CASNPQGPDTQYF	TGTGCCAGCAACCCGCAGGGGCCAGATACGCAGTATTTT
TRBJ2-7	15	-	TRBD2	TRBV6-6	CASSYGTSSSYEQYF	TGTGCCAGCAGTTACGGGACTAGCAGTTCCTACGAGCAGTACTTC
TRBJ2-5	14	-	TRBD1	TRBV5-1	CASSPGTGEETQYF	TGCGCCAGCAGCCCAGGGACAGGGGAGGAGACCCAGTACTTC
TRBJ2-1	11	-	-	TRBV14	CASSPGTKQFF	TGTGCCAGCAGCCCTGGGACAAAGCAGTTCTTC
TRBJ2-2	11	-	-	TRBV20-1	CSAWNTGELFF	TGCAGTGCCTGGAACACCGGGGAGCTGTTTTTT
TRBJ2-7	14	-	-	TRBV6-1	CASRVQGIVYEQYF	TGTGCCAGCAGGGTTCAGGGCATAGTATACGAGCAGTACTTC
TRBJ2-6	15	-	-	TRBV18	CASSPGEPGANVLTF	TGTGCCAGCTCACCCGGTGAACCTGGGGCCAACGTCCTGACTTTC
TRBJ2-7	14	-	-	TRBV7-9	CASSAFGGNYEQYF	TGTGCCAGCAGCGCCTTCGGCGGGAACTACGAGCAGTACTTC
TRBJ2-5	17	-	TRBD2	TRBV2	CASSRKRLAEYQETQYF	TGTGCCAGCAGTCGAAAAAGACTAGCGGAGTACCAAGAGACCCAGTACTTC
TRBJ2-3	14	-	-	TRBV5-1	CASSFSIGADTQYF	TGCGCCAGCAGCTTTTCAATCGGGGCAGATACGCAGTATTTT
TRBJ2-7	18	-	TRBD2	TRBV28	CASSSLRGRPFGSYEQYF	TGTGCCAGCAGTTCCCTTCGCGGGAGGCCCTTCGGTTCCTACGAGCAGTACTTC
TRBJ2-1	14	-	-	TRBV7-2	CASSLAGRVVEQFF	TGTGCCAGCAGCTTAGCGGGAAGGGTGGTTGAGCAGTTCTTC
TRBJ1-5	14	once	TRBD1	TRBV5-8	CASSLDRGRIPQHF	TGTGCCAGCAGCTTGGACAGGGGACGGATACCCCAGCATTTT
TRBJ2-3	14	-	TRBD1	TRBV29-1	CSVETGGGTDTQYF	TGCAGCGTCGAGACAGGGGGGGGCACAGATACGCAGTATTTT
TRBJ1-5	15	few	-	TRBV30	CAWSLKGWSNQPQHF	TGTGCCTGGAGCCTGAAGGGTTGGAGCAATCAGCCCCAGCATTTT
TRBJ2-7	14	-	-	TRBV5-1	CASSPLTGDHEQYF	TGCGCCAGCAGCCCCTTGACTGGGGACCACGAGCAGTACTTC
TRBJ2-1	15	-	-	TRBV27	CASSLFLTLYNEQFF	TGTGCCAGCAGTTTATTCTTGACCTTGTACAATGAGCAGTTCTTC
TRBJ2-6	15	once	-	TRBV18	CASSPTLSGANVLTF	TGTGCCAGCTCACCCACCCTCTCTGGGGCCAACGTCCTGACTTTC
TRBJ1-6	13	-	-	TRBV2	CASRAQNNSPLHF	TGTGCCAGCAGGGCACAGAATAATTCACCCCTCCACTTT
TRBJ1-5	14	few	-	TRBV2	CASTRVHGNQPQHF	TGTGCCAGCACCCGCGTCCACGGGAATCAGCCCCAGCATTTT
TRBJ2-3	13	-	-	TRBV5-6	CASSLANPDTQYF	TGTGCCAGCAGCTTGGCGAACCCAGATACGCAGTATTTT
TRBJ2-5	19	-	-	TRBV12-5	CASGLVGSGTGEGQETQYF	TGTGCTAGTGGTTTGGTTGGATCCGGAACAGGGGAGGGCCAAGAGACCCAGTACTTC
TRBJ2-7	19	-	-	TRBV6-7	CASSYTPRSQTERTYEQYF	TGTGCCAGCAGTTACACCCCTCGGTCCCAAACGGAGCGGACCTACGAGCAGTACTTC
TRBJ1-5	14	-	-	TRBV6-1	CASSEAPRGRPQHF	TGTGCCAGCAGTGAAGCGCCCCGGGGCAGGCCCCAGCATTTT
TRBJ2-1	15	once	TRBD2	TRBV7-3	CASSFISGAYNEQFF	TGTGCCAGCAGCTTTATAAGCGGGGCCTACAATGAGCAGTTCTTC
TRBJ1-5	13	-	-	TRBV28	CASKGLSYQPQHF	TGTGCCAGCAAAGGTTTGAGTTATCAGCCCCAGCATTTT
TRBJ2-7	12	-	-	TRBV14	CASSQAGYEQYF	TGTGCCAGCAGCCAAGCAGGCTACGAGCAGTACTTC
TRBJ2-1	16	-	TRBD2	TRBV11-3	CASSWNSGSSYNEQFF	TGTGCCAGCAGTTGGAATAGCGGGAGCTCCTACAATGAGCAGTTCTTC